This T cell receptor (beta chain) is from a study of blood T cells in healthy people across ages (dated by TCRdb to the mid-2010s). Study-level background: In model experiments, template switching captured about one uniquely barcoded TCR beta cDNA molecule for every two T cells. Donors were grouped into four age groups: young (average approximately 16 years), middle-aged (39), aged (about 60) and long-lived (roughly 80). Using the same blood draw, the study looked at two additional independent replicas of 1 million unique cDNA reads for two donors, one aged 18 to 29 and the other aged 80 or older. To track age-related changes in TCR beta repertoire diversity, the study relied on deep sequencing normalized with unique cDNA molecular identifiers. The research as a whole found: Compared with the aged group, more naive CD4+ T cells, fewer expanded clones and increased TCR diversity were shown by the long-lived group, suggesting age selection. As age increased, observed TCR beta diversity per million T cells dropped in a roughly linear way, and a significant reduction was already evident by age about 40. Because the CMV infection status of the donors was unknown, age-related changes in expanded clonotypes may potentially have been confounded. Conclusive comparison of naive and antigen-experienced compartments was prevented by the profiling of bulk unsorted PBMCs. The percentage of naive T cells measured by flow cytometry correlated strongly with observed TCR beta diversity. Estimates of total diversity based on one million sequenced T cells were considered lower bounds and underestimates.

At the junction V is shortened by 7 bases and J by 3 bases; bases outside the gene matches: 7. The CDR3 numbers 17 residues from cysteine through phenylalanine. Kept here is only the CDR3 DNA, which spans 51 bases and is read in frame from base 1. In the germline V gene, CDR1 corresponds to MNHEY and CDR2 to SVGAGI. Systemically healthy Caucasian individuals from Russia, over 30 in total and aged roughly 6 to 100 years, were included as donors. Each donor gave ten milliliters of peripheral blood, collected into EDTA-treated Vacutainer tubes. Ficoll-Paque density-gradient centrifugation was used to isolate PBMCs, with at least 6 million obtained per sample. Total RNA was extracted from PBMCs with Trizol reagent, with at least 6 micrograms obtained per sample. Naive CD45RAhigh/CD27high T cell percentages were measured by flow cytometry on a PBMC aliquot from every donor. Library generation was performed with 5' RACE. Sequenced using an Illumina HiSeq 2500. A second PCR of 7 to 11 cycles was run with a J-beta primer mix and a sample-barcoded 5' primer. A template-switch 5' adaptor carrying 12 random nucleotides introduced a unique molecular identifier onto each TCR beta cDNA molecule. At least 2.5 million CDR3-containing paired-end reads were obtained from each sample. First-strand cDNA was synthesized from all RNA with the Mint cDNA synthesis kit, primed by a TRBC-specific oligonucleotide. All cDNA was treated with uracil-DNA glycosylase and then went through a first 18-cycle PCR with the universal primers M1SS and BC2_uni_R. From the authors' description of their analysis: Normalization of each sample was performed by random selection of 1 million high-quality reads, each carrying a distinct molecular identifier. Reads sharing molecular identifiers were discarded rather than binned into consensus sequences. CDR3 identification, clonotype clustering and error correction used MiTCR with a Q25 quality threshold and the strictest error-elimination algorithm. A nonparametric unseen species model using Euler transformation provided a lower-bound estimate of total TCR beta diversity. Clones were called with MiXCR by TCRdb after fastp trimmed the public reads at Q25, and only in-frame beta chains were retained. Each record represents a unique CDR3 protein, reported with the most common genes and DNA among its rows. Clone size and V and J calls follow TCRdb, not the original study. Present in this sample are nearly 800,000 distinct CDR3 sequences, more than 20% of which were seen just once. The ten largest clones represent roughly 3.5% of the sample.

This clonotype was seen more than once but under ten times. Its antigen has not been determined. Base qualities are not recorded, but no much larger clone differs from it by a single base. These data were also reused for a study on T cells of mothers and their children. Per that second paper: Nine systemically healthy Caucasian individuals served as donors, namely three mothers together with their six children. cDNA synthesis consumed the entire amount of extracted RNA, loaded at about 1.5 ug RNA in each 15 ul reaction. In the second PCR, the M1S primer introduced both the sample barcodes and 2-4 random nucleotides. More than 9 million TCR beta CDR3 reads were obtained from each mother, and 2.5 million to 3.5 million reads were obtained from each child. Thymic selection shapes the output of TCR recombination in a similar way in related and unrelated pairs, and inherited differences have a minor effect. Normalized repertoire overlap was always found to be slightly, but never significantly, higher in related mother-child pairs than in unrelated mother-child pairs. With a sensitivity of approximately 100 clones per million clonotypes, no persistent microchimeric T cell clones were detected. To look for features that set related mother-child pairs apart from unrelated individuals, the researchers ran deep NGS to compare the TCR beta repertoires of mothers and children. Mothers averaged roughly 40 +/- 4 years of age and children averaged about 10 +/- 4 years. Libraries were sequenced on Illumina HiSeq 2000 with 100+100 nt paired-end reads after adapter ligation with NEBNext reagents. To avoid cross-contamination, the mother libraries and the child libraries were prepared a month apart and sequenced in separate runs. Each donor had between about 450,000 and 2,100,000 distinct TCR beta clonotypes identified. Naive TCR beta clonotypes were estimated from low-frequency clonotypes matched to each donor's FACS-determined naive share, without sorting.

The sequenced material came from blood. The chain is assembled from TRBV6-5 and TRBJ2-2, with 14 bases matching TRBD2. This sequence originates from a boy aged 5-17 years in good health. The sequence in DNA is TGTGCCAGCACTAAACCGGGACTAGCGGGGGACACCGGGGAGCTGTTTTTT. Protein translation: CASTKPGLAGDTGELFF.